This TCR beta chain was recorded in a study of blood T cell repertoires in COVID-19. Original processing methods: Reference gene primer amplification in the assay estimated nucleated cell counts. The protocol was immunoSEQ multiplex PCR, while the TCRdb copy is restricted to in-frame clones and leaves out a portion. The V and J calls and the clone size are those of that table, but D and trimming were determined from the DNA. The sample has 84,000 or so clones; roughly 80% are singletons. This CDR3 comprises 15 residues. Germline V gene lookup returns CDR1 SGHDN and CDR2 FVKESK. The ends lost 3 bases at V and 7 bases at J; junction bases unmatched: 9.

The clonotype originates from a woman older than 75 with acute or convalescent COVID-19. The chain carries TRBV14 and TRBJ1-2, with TRBD1 identical over 9 bases. Material for sequencing was peripheral blood. CDR3 DNA: TGTGCCAGCAGCCAGCTTAGACAGGGGGTTGCTGGCTACACCTTC. The encoded protein is CASSQLRQGVAGYTF.